This T cell receptor beta chain was identified during a study of shared clonotypes between healthy human individuals. Method: immunoSEQ multiplex PCR; TCRdb's copy keeps in-frame clones and lacks some. The sample holds some 1.1 million clones; roughly 80% are singletons and the top ten take more than 0.85%. This clone was observed once. Its target is not known. Trimming took 6 bases from V and 1 from J, leaving 12 bases between them. The germline V gene encodes CDR1 SNHLY and CDR2 FYNNEI. The CDR3 runs 14 residues. General study findings and limits: The expectation was that sequencing depth would affect clonotype sharing among donors.

This clonotype originated in a man aged 18-30 years in good health. Some clones in this sample may be carry-over from other donors' samples. What was sequenced was memory CD4+ T cells from PBMCs. Described subset: CD45RA-negative fraction. This chain links TRBV2 with TRBJ1-1, with D possibly being TRBD1 (6 bases). The chain's CDR3 is CASRSRGGNTEAFF. The CDR3 nucleotides read TGTGCCAGCAGGAGCAGGGGAGGGAACACTGAAGCTTTCTTT.